This TCR beta chain is drawn from a study of cytomegalovirus exposure and HLA in healthy donors. Whole-study results and caveats: In a later analysis, compared with equally common non-associated chains, HLA-associated beta chains were more expanded.

As to this clone: Its antigen is as yet unknown.

The CDR3 consists of 17 residues. Trimming removed 5 bases from V and 0 bases from J, with 19 bases in between. Per germline, CDR1 SEHNR and CDR2 FQNEAQ (reference sequence). The primer mix had 60 Vbeta and 13 Jbeta primers. Using immunoSEQ multiplex PCR, the repertoire was profiled, and TCRdb retains in-frame clones only, with some absent. The sample has about 230,000 clones, about 89% seen once. The clonotype comes from a woman between 18 and 29 years old in good health and CMV-seronegative. The chain combines TRBV7-9 with TRBJ1-2; a possible D gene is TRBD1 (5 bases). Sequences were obtained from PBMCs. The DNA of the CDR3 is TGTGCCAGCAGCCATGGCCCCGGGGGGGTTACTAACTATGGCTACACCTTC. Amino acids: CASSHGPGGVTNYGYTF.